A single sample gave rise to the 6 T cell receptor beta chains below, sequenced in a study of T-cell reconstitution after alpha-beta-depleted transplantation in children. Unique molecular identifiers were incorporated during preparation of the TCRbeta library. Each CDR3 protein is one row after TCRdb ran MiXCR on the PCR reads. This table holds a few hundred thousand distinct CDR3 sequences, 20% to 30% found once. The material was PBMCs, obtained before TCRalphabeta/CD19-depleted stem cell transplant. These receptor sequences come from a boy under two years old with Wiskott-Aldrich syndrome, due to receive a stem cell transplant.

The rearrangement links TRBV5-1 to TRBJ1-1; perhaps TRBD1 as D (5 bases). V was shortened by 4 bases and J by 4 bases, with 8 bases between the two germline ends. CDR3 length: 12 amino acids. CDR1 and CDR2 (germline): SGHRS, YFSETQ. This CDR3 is CASSRDLTEAFF. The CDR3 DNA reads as TGCGCCAGCAGCCGGGACCTCACTGAAGCTTTCTTT. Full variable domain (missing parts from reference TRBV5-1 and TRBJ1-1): KAGVTQTPRYLIKTRGQQVTLSCSPISGHRSVSWYQQTPGQGLQFLFEYFSETQRNKGNFPGRFSGRQFSNSRSEMNVSTLELGDSALYLCASSRDLTEAFFGQGTRLTVV.

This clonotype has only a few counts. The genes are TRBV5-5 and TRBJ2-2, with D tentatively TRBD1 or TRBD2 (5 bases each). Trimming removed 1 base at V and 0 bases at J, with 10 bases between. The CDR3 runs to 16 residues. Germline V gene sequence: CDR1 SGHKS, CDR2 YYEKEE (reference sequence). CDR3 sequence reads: CASSLIMGANTGELFF. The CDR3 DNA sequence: TGTGCCAGCAGCTTGATTATGGGGGCGAACACCGGGGAGCTGTTTTTT.

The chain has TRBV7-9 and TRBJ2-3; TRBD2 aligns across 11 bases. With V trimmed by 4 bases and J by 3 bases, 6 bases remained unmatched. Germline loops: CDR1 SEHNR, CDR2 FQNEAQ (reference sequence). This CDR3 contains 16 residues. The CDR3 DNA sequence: TGTGCCAGCAGCTCGTTAGCGGGAGGGCCAACAGATACGCAGTATTTT. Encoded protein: CASSSLAGGPTDTQYF.

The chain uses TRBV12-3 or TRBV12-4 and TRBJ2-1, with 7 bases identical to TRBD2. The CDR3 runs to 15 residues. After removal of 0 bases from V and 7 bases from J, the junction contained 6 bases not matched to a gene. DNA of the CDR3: TGTGCCAGCAGTTTAGCGGGAGGGCCTGGGAATGAGCAGTTCTTC. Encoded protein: CASSLAGGPGNEQFF.

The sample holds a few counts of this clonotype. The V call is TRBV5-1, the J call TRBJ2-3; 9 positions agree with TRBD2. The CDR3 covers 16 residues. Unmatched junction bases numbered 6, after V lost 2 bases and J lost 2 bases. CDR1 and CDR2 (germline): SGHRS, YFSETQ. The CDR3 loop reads CASSFSLAGFTDTQYF. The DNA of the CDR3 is TGCGCCAGCAGCTTTTCCCTAGCGGGGTTCACAGATACGCAGTATTTT.

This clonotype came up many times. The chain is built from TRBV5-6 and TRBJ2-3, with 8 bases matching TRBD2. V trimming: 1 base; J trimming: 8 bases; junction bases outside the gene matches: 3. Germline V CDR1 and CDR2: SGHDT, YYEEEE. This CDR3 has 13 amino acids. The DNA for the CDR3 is TGTGCCAGCAGCTTGTCCGGGGGGGTTACGCAGTATTTT. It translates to CASSLSGGVTQYF.